Listed here are 27 T cell receptor beta chains from one sample, sequenced in a study of blood T cell repertoires in COVID-19. TCRdb's table, derived via immunoSEQ multiplex PCR, lists solely in-frame clones and lacks some. Found here are roughly 300,000 clones, around 87% of them singletons; the top ten hold around 8%. Specimen: peripheral blood. The origin of the receptors is a woman in her 50s who had recovered from COVID-19.

The rearrangement joins TRBV30 to TRBJ2-7; TRBD1 matches at 7 bases. The CDR3 consists of 12 residues. Trimming took 8 bases from V and 0 from J; bases not matched to a gene: 4. The germline V gene encodes CDR1 GTSNPN and CDR2 SVGIG (reference sequence). CDR3 coding DNA: TGTGCCGGGGACAGTGACTCCTACGAGCAGTACTTC. This gives the protein CAGDSDSYEQYF.

This chain uses TRBV27 with TRBJ1-2, with 7 bases identical to TRBD1. Looked up from germline, CDR1 is MNHEY and CDR2 is SMNVEV (reference sequence). The ends lost 3 bases at V and 7 bases at J; junction bases unmatched: 11. The CDR3 is 15 residues long. Written as DNA, the CDR3 is TGTGCCAGCAGTTTGCTCGCGGGACAGTATAGTGGCTACACCTTC. Its translation: CASSLLAGQYSGYTF.

The CDR3 sequence is CAWSATGYSNQPQHF. The CDR3, as DNA: TGTGCCTGGAGTGCGACAGGGTATAGCAATCAGCCCCAGCATTTT. V and J are TRBV30 and TRBJ1-5; 7 bases agree with TRBD1. Germline loops: CDR1 GTSNPN, CDR2 SVGIG (reference sequence). The ends lost 1 base at V and 0 bases at J; junction bases unmatched: 3. The CDR3 length is 15 residues.

The genes are TRBV28 and TRBJ2-2; TRBD2 matches 7 bases. Germline V gene sequence: CDR1 MDHEN, CDR2 SYDVKM. Trimming took 7 bases from V and 5 from J; bases not matched to a gene: 1. The CDR3 has 12 residues. Here the CDR3 reads CASISGTGELFF. In DNA, the CDR3 is TGTGCCAGCATTAGCGGGACCGGGGAGCTGTTTTTT.

The CDR3, as DNA: TGTGCCAGCAGTTTAGCAGGATCCGAGCAGTACTTC. Protein product: CASSLAGSEQYF. The rearrangement links TRBV28 to TRBJ2-7; D not resolved. The CDR3 consists of 12 residues. Germline V CDR1 and CDR2: MDHEN, SYDVKM. Trimming took off 2 bases at V and 6 bases at J, with 8 bases between the two ends.

This sequence joins TRBV24-1 and TRBJ2-5; D may be TRBD2 (6 bases). This CDR3 spans 13 amino acids. The V gene lost 5 bases and the J gene lost 5 bases, with 11 bases spanning the gap. Germline V gives CDR1 KGHDR, CDR2 SFDVKD. The CDR3 protein is CATSAAGRETQYF. Written as DNA, the CDR3 is TGTGCCACCAGTGCGGCGGGGCGGGAGACCCAGTACTTC.

This clone was seen only once. The chain is built from TRBV6-2 or TRBV6-3 and TRBJ2-1; 14 bases map to TRBD2. The CDR3 has 18 amino acids. Germline V gives CDR1 MNHEY, CDR2 SVGEGT. With 6 bases clipped from V and 4 bases from J, the junction kept 11 bases outside the gene matches. The DNA of the CDR3 is TGTGCCAGCAGCAACCGTGGGACTAGCGGGAGTCGGTACAATGAGCAGTTCTTC. This codes for CASSNRGTSGSRYNEQFF.

This clone was found once. The chain recombines TRBV28 with TRBJ2-2; 7 nucleotides align to TRBD1. CDR3 length: 12 residues. In germline, CDR1 is MDHEN, CDR2 SYDVKM. Trimming at V came to 6 bases and at J to 6 bases, leaving 1 base not matched to a gene. As DNA, the CDR3 is TGTGCCAGCAGGGGGACAGCCGGGGAGCTGTTTTTT. Translation: CASRGTAGELFF.

The rearrangement links TRBV9 to TRBJ1-1; D unresolved. With 4 bases removed from V and 7 bases from J, the gap between germline ends came to 14 bases. Germline CDR1 reads SGDLS; CDR2 reads YYNGEE. CDR3 length: 13 residues. CDR3 residues: CASSPRPGSEAFF. Here the CDR3 DNA reads TGTGCCAGCAGCCCCCGTCCTGGCAGTGAAGCTTTCTTT.

The gene calls are TRBV28 and TRBJ2-1; 8 positions agree with TRBD1. Germline-derived CDR1 and CDR2 are MDHEN and SYDVKM. The CDR3 consists of 18 residues. The J segment lost 0 bases and the V segment lost 6 bases, leaving 13 bases of the junction unmatched. CDR3 coding DNA: TGTGCCAGCAGCCCCGGGACAGGCGACCATAGCTCCTACAATGAGCAGTTCTTC. It encodes CASSPGTGDHSSYNEQFF.

J is TRBJ2-1 and V is TRBV27; D perhaps matches TRBD1 (5 bases). V was pared by 4 bases and J by 2 bases, with 15 bases between. Germline V gene lookup returns CDR1 MNHEY and CDR2 SMNVEV (reference sequence). This CDR3 is built from 16 residues. The chain's CDR3 is CASSSPTAPPYNEQFF. CDR3 sequence (DNA): TGTGCCAGCAGTTCCCCGACAGCCCCCCCCTACAATGAGCAGTTCTTC.

This clone was seen only a few times. The chain uses TRBV12-5 and TRBJ1-1; a possible D gene is TRBD1 (5 bases). V dropped 5 bases and J dropped 7 bases, with 17 bases sitting between them. The CDR3 covers 14 residues. The germline V gene has CDR1 LGHNT and CDR2 FRNRAP. The CDR3 DNA reads as TGTGCTAGTGGTCCGGGGACTACCCTCGGTGAAGCTTTCTTT. Protein sequence: CASGPGTTLGEAFF.

This sequence joins TRBV30 and TRBJ1-1; D is perhaps TRBD1 (6 bases). The CDR3 has 11 residues. CDR1 and CDR2 (germline): GTSNPN, SVGIG (reference sequence). V was cut by 0 bases and J by 14 bases, with 13 bases left in between. The CDR3 nucleotides are TGTGCCTGGAGTGTCCAAAGGGGGGGATTCTTT. Amino acids: CAWSVQRGGFF.

J is TRBJ2-5 and V is TRBV9; TRBD1 matches 10 bases. V shed 0 bases and J 4 bases; nucleotides not matched to a gene: 3. This CDR3 has 15 residues. From germline, CDR1 is SGDLS and CDR2 YYNGEE. CDR3 sequence (DNA): TGTGCCAGCAGCGTAGTCGGGACAGGGGCAGAGACCCAGTACTTC. Its protein product is CASSVVGTGAETQYF. Based on the CDR3 plus reference TRBV9 and TRBJ2-5, the full variable domain is DSGVTQTPKHLITATGQRVTLRCSPRSGDLSVYWYQQSLDQGLQFLIQYYNGEERAKGNILERFSAQQFPDLHSELNLSSLELGDSALYFCASSVVGTGAETQYFGPGTRLLVL.

This rearrangement joins TRBV9 to TRBJ1-6; 8 nucleotides align to TRBD1. V gave up 3 bases and J gave up 7 bases; unmatched junction bases: 3. The CDR3 has 14 residues. CDR1 and CDR2 from the germline V gene are SGDLS and YYNGEE. CDR3 coding DNA: TGTGCCAGCAGCGCCCAGGGGGCAAATTCACCCCTCCACTTT. Protein product: CASSAQGANSPLHF.

The V gene is TRBV7-2, the J gene TRBJ2-3, with TRBD2 identical over 13 bases. The CDR3 contains 17 residues. The V segment lost 5 bases and the J segment 6 bases; nucleotides outside the gene matches: 11. The V gene's germline CDR1 is SGHTA and CDR2 FQGNSA. This CDR3 is CASSIGLAGVVTDTQYF. The CDR3 bases are TGTGCCAGCAGCATCGGACTAGCGGGAGTCGTAACCGATACGCAGTATTTT. The whole variable domain, filled in from reference TRBV7-2 and TRBJ2-3, reads GAGVSQSPSNKVTEKGKDVELRCDPISGHTALYWYRQSLGQGLEFLIYFQGNSAPDKSGLPSDRFSAERTGGSVSTLTIQRTQQEDSAVYLCASSIGLAGVVTDTQYFGPGTRLTVL.

This clone was found once. This chain joins TRBV6-2 or TRBV6-3 and TRBJ1-2; possible D gene TRBD1, 6 bases. Between the trimmed V and J ends, which lost 4 bases and 5 bases, there was a span of 11 bases. CDR1 MNHEY and CDR2 SVGEGT come from the germline V gene. The CDR3 runs 13 residues. In DNA form, the CDR3 reads TGTGCCAGCAGTTTCACACAGGGATATGGCTACACCTTC. The encoded protein is CASSFTQGYGYTF.

As DNA, the CDR3 is TGTGCCAGCAGCTTGGTATCTACAGATACGCAGTATTTT. This codes for CASSLVSTDTQYF. The chain joins TRBV5-4 to TRBJ2-3; D remains unclear. The CDR3 totals 13 residues. V lost 0 bases, J lost 3 bases, and 5 bases lay in between. CDR1 is SGHNT, CDR2 YYREEE, per germline (reference sequence).

This chain connects TRBV19 to TRBJ2-2, with TRBD1 matching over 9 bases. The CDR3 runs to 13 residues. J was trimmed by 6 bases and V by 8 bases; bases with no gene match: 4. CDR1 LNHDA and CDR2 SQIVND come from the germline V gene (reference sequence). The CDR3 protein is CASSQGASGELFF. The DNA of the CDR3 is TGTGCCAGTTCACAGGGGGCCTCCGGGGAGCTGTTTTTT.

The J gene is TRBJ2-2, the V gene TRBV6-2 or TRBV6-3; TRBD1 matches at 8 bases. CDR3 length equals 14 residues. V shed 6 bases and J 4 bases; nucleotides not matched to a gene: 4. Germline assignment: CDR1 MNHEY and CDR2 SVGEGT. This CDR3 reads CASSRDRITGELFF. Here the CDR3 DNA reads TGTGCCAGCAGCCGGGACAGGATCACCGGGGAGCTGTTTTTT.

The chain has TRBV27 and TRBJ2-7, with 8 bases fitting TRBD2. Trimming took 4 bases from V and 2 from J; bases not matched to a gene: 7. This CDR3 contains 15 residues. Germline CDR1 and CDR2: MNHEY and SMNVEV (reference sequence). The CDR3 region has the DNA TGTGCCAGCAGTTGGAGCGGGAGAGGGGCCTACGAGCAGTACTTC. Translating it yields CASSWSGRGAYEQYF.

The rearrangement links TRBV5-1 to TRBJ2-1; 12 bases are shared with TRBD2. CDR3 length: 19 residues. CDR1 and CDR2 from the germline V gene are SGHRS and YFSETQ. With 2 bases clipped from V and 0 bases from J, the junction kept 9 bases outside the gene matches. The CDR3 DNA reads as TGCGCCAGCAGCTTAGGACTAGCGGGATCAGGCCGCTCCTACAATGAGCAGTTCTTC. Residues: CASSLGLAGSGRSYNEQFF.

The chain uses TRBV2 and TRBJ2-5; 9 nucleotides agree with TRBD1. There are 17 residues in the CDR3. J lost 0 bases, V lost 5 bases, and 10 bases had no gene match. Germline V gives CDR1 SNHLY, CDR2 FYNNEI. CDR3 sequence: CASSYRGLGLDQETQYF. The CDR3 nucleotides are TGTGCCAGCAGTTACAGGGGGCTAGGGCTTGACCAAGAGACCCAGTACTTC.

The rearrangement joins TRBV28 to TRBJ1-5; TRBD1 might be the D (5 bases). V lost 3 bases and J 8 bases, leaving 14 bases between the germline ends. The CDR3 totals 14 residues. CDR1 and CDR2 (germline): MDHEN, SYDVKM. CDR3 DNA: TGTGCCAGCAGTTTTGACGGGGGGGTTAAGCCCCAGCATTTT. The encoded protein is CASSFDGGVKPQHF. The whole variable domain, remainder taken from reference TRBV28 and TRBJ1-5, is DVKVTQSSRYLVKRTGEKVFLECVQDMDHENMFWYRQDPGLGLRLIYFSYDVKMKEKGDIPEGYSVSREKKERFSLILESASTNQTSMYLCASSFDGGVKPQHFGDGTRLSIL.

The chain employs TRBV5-1 and TRBJ1-2, with D perhaps matching TRBD1 (6 bases). The CDR3 totals 15 residues. Germline CDR1 is SGHRS and CDR2 is YFSETQ. The V end was cut by 0 bases, the J end by 7 bases, with 16 bases between. CDR3 residues: CASSLAGGQDRGYTF. CDR3 DNA sequence: TGCGCCAGCAGCTTGGCCGGGGGGCAGGATCGTGGCTACACCTTC.

V gene TRBV28 combines with J gene TRBJ2-7; D perhaps matches TRBD1 (5 bases). Germline V gene sequence: CDR1 MDHEN, CDR2 SYDVKM. The CDR3 sequence is 14 residues long. Trimming removed 3 bases at V and 5 bases at J, with 14 bases between. The CDR3 coding sequence is TGTGCCAGCAGTTTTGGACACCTCCCTGACGAGCAGTACTTC. Amino acid sequence: CASSFGHLPDEQYF. Looking up the rest from reference TRBV28 and TRBJ2-7 gives the full variable domain: DVKVTQSSRYLVKRTGEKVFLECVQDMDHENMFWYRQDPGLGLRLIYFSYDVKMKEKGDIPEGYSVSREKKERFSLILESASTNQTSMYLCASSFGHLPDEQYFGPGTRLTVT.

The genes are TRBV3-1 (or the pseudogene TRBV3-2) and TRBJ2-7; tentatively, D is TRBD1 (5 bases). Germline values: CDR1 LGHDT, CDR2 YNNKEL (reference sequence). CDR3 length equals 15 residues. The V gene lost 4 bases and the J gene lost 3 bases, with 16 bases spanning the gap. The CDR3 sequence: CASSRSGSGGYEQYF. For the CDR3, the DNA is TGTGCCAGCAGCCGTTCAGGGTCGGGCGGCTACGAGCAGTACTTC.